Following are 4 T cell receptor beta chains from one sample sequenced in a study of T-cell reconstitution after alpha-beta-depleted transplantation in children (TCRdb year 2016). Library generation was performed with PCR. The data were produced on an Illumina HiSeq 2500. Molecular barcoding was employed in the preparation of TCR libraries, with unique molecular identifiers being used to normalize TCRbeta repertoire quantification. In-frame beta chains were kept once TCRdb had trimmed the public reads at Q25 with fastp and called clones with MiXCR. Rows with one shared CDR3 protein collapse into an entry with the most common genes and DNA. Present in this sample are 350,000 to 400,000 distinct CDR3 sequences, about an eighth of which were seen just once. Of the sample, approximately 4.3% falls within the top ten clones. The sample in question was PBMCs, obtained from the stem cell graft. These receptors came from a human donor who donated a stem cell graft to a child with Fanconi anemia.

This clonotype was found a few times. The CDR3 sequence: CASSDGTVDGYTF. For the CDR3, the DNA is TGTGCCAGCAGTGATGGGACAGTAGATGGCTACACCTTC. V usage is TRBV6-1 and J usage is TRBJ1-2; 7 nucleotides align to TRBD1. CDR3 length: 13 amino acids. Per germline, CDR1 MNHNS and CDR2 SASEGT. The ends lost 3 bases at V and 6 bases at J; junction bases unmatched: 4.

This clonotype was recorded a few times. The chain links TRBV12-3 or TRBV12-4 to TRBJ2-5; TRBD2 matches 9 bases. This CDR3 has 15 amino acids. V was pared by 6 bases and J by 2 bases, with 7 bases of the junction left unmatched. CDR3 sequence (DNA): TGTGCCAGCAGCGCGGGGGGGGATATTCAAGAGACCCAGTACTTC. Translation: CASSAGGDIQETQYF.

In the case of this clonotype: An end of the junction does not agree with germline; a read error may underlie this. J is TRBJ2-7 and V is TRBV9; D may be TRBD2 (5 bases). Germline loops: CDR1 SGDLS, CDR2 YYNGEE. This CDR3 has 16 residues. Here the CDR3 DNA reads TGTGTCAGCAGCCGGGTCGTCGATCGATTTAGCGACGAGCAGTACTTC. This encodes CVSSRVVDRFSDEQYF.

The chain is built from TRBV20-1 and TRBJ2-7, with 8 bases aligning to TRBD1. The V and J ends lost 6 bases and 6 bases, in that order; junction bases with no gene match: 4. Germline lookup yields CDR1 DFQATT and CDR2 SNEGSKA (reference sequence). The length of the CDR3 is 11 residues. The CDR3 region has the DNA TGCAGTGCAGTCAGGGGGCGCGAGCAGTACTTC. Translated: CSAVRGREQYF.